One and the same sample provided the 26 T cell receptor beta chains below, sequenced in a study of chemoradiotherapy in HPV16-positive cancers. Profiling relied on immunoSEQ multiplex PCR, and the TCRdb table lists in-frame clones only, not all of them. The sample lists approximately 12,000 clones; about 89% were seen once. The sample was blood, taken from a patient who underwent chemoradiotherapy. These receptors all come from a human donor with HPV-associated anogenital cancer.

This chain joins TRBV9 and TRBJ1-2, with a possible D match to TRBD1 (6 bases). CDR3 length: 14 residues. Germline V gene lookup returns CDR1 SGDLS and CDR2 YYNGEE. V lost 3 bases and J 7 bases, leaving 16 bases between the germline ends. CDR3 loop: CASSGEGTSSGYTF. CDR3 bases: TGTGCCAGCAGCGGGGAGGGGACATCATCTGGCTACACCTTC.

CDR3 loop: CASSWGGRGKVDTQYF. The CDR3 DNA sequence: TGTGCCAGCAGCTGGGGTGGGCGGGGGAAGGTAGATACGCAGTATTTT. The rearrangement uses TRBV7-2 and TRBJ2-3, with TRBD2 identical over 7 bases. This CDR3 region has 16 residues. Germline V gives CDR1 SGHTA, CDR2 FQGNSA. V was clipped by 4 bases and J by 5 bases; unmatched bases: 12.

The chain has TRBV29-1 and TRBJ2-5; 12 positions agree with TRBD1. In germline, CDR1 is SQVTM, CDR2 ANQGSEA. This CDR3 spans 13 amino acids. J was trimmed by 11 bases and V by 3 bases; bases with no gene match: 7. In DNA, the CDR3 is TGCAGCGTTGAGGGACAGGGGGCGGGTGAGCAGTACTTC. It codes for CSVEGQGAGEQYF.

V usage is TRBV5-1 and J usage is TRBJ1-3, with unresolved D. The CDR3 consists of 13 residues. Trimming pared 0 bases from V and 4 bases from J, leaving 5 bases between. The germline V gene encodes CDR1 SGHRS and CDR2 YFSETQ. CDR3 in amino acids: CASSLGPGNTIYF. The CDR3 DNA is TGCGCCAGCAGCTTGGGACCCGGAAACACCATATATTTT. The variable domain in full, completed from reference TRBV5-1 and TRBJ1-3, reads KAGVTQTPRYLIKTRGQQVTLSCSPISGHRSVSWYQQTPGQGLQFLFEYFSETQRNKGNFPGRFSGRQFSNSRSEMNVSTLELGDSALYLCASSLGPGNTIYFGEGSWLTVV.

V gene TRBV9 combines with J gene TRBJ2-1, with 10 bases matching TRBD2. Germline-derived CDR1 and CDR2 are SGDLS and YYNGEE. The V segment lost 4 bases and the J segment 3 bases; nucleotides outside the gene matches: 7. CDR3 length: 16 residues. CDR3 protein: CASSLLAGAFYNEQFF. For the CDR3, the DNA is TGTGCCAGCAGCCTCCTAGCGGGGGCCTTCTACAATGAGCAGTTCTTC.

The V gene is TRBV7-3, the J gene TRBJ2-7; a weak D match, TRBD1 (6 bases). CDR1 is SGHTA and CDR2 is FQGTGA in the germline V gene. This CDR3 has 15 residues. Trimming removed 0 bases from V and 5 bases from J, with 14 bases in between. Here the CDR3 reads CASSLTVAGVNEQYF. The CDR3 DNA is TGTGCCAGCAGCTTAACGGTCGCAGGGGTCAACGAGCAGTACTTC.

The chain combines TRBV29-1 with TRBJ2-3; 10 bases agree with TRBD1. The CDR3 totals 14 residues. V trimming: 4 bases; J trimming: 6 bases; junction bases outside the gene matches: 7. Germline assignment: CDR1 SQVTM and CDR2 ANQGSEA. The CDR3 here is CSVARQGARDTQYF. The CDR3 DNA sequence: TGCAGCGTTGCGAGACAGGGGGCTAGGGATACGCAGTATTTT.

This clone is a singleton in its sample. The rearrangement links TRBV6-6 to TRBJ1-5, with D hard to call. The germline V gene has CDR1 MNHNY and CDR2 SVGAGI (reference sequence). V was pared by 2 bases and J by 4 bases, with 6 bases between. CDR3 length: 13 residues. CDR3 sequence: CASSYTGNQPQHF. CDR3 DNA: TGTGCCAGCAGTTACACCGGGAATCAGCCCCAGCATTTT.

CDR3 DNA: TGTGCCAGCAGCTTTGGGACAGGGGGGACTGGCTACACCTTC. Its protein is CASSFGTGGTGYTF. J is TRBJ1-2 and V is TRBV7-2; 11 nucleotides line up with TRBD1. The V and J ends lost 3 bases and 7 bases, in that order; junction bases with no gene match: 4. Germline V gene data show CDR1 as SGHTA and CDR2 as FQGNSA. The length of the CDR3 is 14 residues.

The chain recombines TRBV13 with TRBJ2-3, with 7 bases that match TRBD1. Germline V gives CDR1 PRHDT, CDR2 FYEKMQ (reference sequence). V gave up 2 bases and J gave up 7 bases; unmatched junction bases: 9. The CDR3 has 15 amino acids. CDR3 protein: CASSLSRQGTNTQYF. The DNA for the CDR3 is TGTGCCAGCAGCTTATCCCGACAGGGCACGAATACGCAGTATTTT.

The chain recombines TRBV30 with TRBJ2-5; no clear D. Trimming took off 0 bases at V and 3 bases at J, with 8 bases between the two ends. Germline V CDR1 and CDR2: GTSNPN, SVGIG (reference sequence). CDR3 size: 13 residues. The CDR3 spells CAWSVVAKETQYF. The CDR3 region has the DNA TGTGCCTGGAGTGTGGTAGCAAAAGAGACCCAGTACTTC.

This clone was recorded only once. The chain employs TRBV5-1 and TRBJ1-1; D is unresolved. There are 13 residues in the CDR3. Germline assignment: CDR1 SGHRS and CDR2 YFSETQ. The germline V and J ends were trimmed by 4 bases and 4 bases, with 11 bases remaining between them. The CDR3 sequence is CASSMAGATEAFF. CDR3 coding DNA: TGCGCCAGCAGCATGGCAGGCGCCACTGAAGCTTTCTTT.

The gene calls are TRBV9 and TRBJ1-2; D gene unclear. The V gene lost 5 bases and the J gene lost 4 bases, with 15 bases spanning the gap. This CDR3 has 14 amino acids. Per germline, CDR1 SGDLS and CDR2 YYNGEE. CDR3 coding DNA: TGTGCCAGCAGAGACCGTGGGAGTATCTATGGCTACACCTTC. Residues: CASRDRGSIYGYTF.

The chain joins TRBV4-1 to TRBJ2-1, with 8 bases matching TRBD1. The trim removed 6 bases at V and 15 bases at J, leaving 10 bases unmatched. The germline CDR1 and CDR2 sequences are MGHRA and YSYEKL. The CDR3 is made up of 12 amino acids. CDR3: CASSRSGTGLFF. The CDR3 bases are TGCGCCAGCAGTCGCTCCGGGACAGGTCTGTTCTTC.

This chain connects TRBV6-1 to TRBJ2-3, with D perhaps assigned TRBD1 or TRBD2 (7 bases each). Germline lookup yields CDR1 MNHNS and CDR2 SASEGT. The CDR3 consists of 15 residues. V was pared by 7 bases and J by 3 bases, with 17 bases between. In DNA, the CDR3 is TGTGCCAGCAAATCAGGGGGGGCAGGGACAGATACGCAGTATTTT. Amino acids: CASKSGGAGTDTQYF.

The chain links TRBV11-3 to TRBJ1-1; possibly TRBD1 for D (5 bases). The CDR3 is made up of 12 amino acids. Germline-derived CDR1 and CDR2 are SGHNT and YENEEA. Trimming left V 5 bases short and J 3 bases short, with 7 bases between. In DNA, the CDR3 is TGTGCCAGCAGCCAAGGGGACACTGAAGCTTTCTTT. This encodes CASSQGDTEAFF.

The CDR3 DNA is TGTGCCAGCACCAAAAGGGGAAATTCCTACGAGCAGTACTTC. It translates to CASTKRGNSYEQYF. The V gene is TRBV25-1, the J gene TRBJ2-7, with D tentatively TRBD1 (5 bases). V dropped 7 bases and J dropped 1 base, with 14 bases sitting between them. This CDR3 has 14 residues. Germline lookup yields CDR1 MGHDK and CDR2 SYGVNS.

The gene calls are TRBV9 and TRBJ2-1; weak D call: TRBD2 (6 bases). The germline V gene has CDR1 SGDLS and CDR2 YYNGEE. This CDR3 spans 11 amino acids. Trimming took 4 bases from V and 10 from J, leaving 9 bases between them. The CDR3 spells CASSPAGEQFF. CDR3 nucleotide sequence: TGTGCCAGCAGCCCAGCGGGCGAGCAGTTCTTC. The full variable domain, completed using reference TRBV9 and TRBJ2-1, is DSGVTQTPKHLITATGQRVTLRCSPRSGDLSVYWYQQSLDQGLQFLIQYYNGEERAKGNILERFSAQQFPDLHSELNLSSLELGDSALYFCASSPAGEQFFGPGTRLTVL.

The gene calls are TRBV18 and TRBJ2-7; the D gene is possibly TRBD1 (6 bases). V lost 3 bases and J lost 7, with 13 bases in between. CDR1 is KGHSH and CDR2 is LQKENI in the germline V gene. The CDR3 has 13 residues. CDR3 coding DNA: TGTGCCAGCTCACCTATCTCCGGGACAGAGCAGTACTTC. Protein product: CASSPISGTEQYF.

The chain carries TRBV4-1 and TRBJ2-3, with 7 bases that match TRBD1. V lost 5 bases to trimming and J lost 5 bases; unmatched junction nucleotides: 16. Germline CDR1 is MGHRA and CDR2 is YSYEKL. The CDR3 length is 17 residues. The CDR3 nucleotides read TGCGCCAGCAGCGGACTCCGCGAGGGGGCTTTGAAAGATACGCAGTATTTT. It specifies CASSGLREGALKDTQYF.

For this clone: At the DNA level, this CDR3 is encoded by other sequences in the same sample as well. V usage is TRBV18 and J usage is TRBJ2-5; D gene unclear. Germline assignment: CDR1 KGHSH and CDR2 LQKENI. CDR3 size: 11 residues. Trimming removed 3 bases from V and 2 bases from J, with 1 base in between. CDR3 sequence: CASSPQETQYF. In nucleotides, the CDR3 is TGTGCCAGCTCACCTCAAGAGACCCAGTACTTC.

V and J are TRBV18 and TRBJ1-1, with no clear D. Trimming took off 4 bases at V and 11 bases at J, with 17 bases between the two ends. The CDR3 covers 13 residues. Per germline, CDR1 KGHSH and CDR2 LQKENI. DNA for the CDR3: TGTGCCAGCTCACTTTCTGACTTGGTTGGGGCTTTCTTT. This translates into CASSLSDLVGAFF.

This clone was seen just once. CDR3 in DNA: TGCGCCAGCAGCTTGCTACCCTCCGATTACAATGAGCAGTTCTTC. Amino acids: CASSLLPSDYNEQFF. The chain has TRBV5-1 and TRBJ2-1, with D uncertain. Germline CDR1 reads SGHRS; CDR2 reads YFSETQ. The CDR3 extends over 15 amino acids. V lost 1 base and J 4 bases, leaving 12 bases between the germline ends.

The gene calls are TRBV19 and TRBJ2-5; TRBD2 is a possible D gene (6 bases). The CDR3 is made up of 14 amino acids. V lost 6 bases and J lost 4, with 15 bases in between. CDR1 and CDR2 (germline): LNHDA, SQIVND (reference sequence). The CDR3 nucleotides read TGTGCCAGTAGCCCGGGACTTATCCTAGAGACCCAGTACTTC. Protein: CASSPGLILETQYF.

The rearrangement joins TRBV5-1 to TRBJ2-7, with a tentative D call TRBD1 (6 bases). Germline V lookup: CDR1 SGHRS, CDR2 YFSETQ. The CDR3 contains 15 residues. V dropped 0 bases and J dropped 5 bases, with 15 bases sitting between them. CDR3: CASSLGETGSHEQYF. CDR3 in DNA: TGCGCCAGCAGCTTGGGGGAAACAGGGAGCCACGAGCAGTACTTC. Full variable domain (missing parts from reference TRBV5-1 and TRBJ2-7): KAGVTQTPRYLIKTRGQQVTLSCSPISGHRSVSWYQQTPGQGLQFLFEYFSETQRNKGNFPGRFSGRQFSNSRSEMNVSTLELGDSALYLCASSLGETGSHEQYFGPGTRLTVT.

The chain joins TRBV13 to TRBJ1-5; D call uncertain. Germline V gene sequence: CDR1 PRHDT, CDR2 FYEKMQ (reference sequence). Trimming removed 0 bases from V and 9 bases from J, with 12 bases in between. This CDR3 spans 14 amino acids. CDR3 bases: TGTGCCAGCAGCTTAGGTCACAGCGCTGGGCCCCAGCATTTT. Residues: CASSLGHSAGPQHF.